This entry is about one TCR beta chain. Germline CDR1 and CDR2: MNHEY and SVGAGI. Trimming took off 0 bases at V and 3 bases at J, with 9 bases between the two ends. The CDR3 totals 14 residues. The data stem from a study of cytomegalovirus exposure and HLA in healthy donors. The donors gave bone marrow, and they were healthy. PCR amplification relied on 60 Vbeta primers (plus 13 Jbeta primers). Method: immunoSEQ multiplex PCR; TCRdb's copy keeps in-frame clones and lacks some. Among about 120,000 clones listed, approximately 65% were seen once. The receptor's source is a man aged 18 to 30 in good health and CMV-seronegative. The V gene is TRBV6-5, the J gene TRBJ2-7, with no clear D. Sequencing was done on a sample of PBMCs. CDR3 nucleotide sequence: TGTGCCAGCAGTTACTCCGTCGGTTTCTACGAGCAGTACTTC. This encodes CASSYSVGFYEQYF.